This is a list of T cell receptor beta chains from one sample in a study of cytomegalovirus exposure and HLA in healthy donors. Only in-frame clones appear in the TCRdb table, and some are missing; sequencing was by immunoSEQ multiplex PCR. The table records 120,000 to 150,000 clones, approximately 80% of them present only once. Sequencing was carried out using PBMCs. These receptors were collected from a boy between 2 and 10 years old in good health and CMV-seronegative. The CDR3 runs from the conserved cysteine through the conserved F or W. The D gene is left open where the match is weak. Clone size appears in some rows only: once, few, many, or a class for an expanded clone.

v_call,d_call,cdr3_length,clone_size,j_call,cdr3_aa,cdr3_nt
TRBV5-5,TRBD1,17,.,TRBJ2-1,CASSSRTGGSSYNEQFF,TGTGCCAGCAGCTCACGAACAGGGGGCAGCTCCTACAATGAGCAGTTCTTC
TRBV30,TRBD2,15,.,TRBJ2-1,CAWSPTSGLYNEQFF,TGTGCCTGGAGCCCGACTAGCGGCCTCTACAATGAGCAGTTCTTC
TRBV6-1,.,14,.,TRBJ1-1,CATQLGGHGAEAFF,TGTGCCACCCAACTGGGGGGGCACGGCGCTGAAGCTTTCTTT
TRBV5-6,.,13,.,TRBJ2-7,CASSLNPNGEQYF,TGTGCCAGCAGCTTAAATCCTAACGGCGAGCAGTACTTC
TRBV5-6,TRBD1,15,.,TRBJ2-7,CASSLRGTVTYEQYF,TGTGCCAGCAGCTTGAGAGGGACAGTAACCTACGAGCAGTACTTC
TRBV7-9,TRBD2,16,.,TRBJ2-2,CASSSGGADSTGELFF,TGTGCCAGCAGCTCGGGAGGGGCAGATAGCACCGGGGAGCTGTTTTTT
TRBV13,.,17,.,TRBJ2-6,CASSRLPAESGANVLTF,TGTGCCAGCAGCCGACTACCTGCAGAGTCTGGGGCCAACGTCCTGACTTTC
TRBV12-5,.,18,.,TRBJ2-5,CASGLGPNFGGGRETQYF,TGTGCTAGTGGTTTGGGACCAAACTTCGGGGGTGGCCGGGAGACCCAGTACTTC
TRBV5-1,TRBD1,16,.,TRBJ2-1,CASSFPRDRGGNEQFF,TGCGCCAGCAGCTTCCCGCGGGACAGGGGGGGCAATGAGCAGTTCTTC
TRBV5-1,.,16,.,TRBJ1-1,CASSLRIRQMNTEAFF,TGCGCCAGCAGCTTGCGGATTCGACAGATGAACACTGAAGCTTTCTTT
TRBV6-5,.,15,.,TRBJ2-1,CASSYSSSRGNEQFF,TGTGCCAGCAGTTACTCCAGCTCTAGGGGCAATGAGCAGTTCTTC
TRBV6-4,TRBD1,14,few,TRBJ2-3,CASSDGTGTDTQYF,TGTGCCAGCAGTGACGGGACAGGCACAGATACGCAGTATTTT
TRBV7-6,TRBD2,13,.,TRBJ2-7,CASSPGLDYEQYF,TGTGCCAGCAGCCCCGGACTAGATTACGAGCAGTACTTC
TRBV9,TRBD2,16,.,TRBJ2-5,CASSTRRTSSQETQYF,TGTGCCAGCAGCACCCGCCGGACTAGCAGCCAAGAGACCCAGTACTTC
TRBV6-5,TRBD1,14,.,TRBJ2-1,CASSYRTGNNEQFF,TGTGCCAGCAGTTACAGGACAGGGAACAATGAGCAGTTCTTC
TRBV7-2,.,14,.,TRBJ1-6,CASSLEPGKSPLHF,TGTGCCAGCAGCTTAGAGCCAGGGAAATCACCCCTCCACTTT
TRBV5-1,TRBD1,15,.,TRBJ1-6,CASSSLRDRDSPLHF,TGCGCCAGCAGCTCACTACGGGACAGGGACTCACCCCTCCACTTT
TRBV7-9,.,16,.,TRBJ2-1,CASSQNKRGLGNEQFF,TGTGCCAGCAGCCAAAATAAACGGGGATTAGGCAATGAGCAGTTCTTC
TRBV7-2,.,16,.,TRBJ2-7,CASSLQPGRGSYEQYF,TGTGCCAGCAGCTTACAGCCCGGGAGAGGCTCCTACGAGCAGTACTTC
TRBV5-1,.,14,.,TRBJ1-6,CASSLDQNNSPLHF,TGCGCCAGCAGCTTGGACCAGAATAATTCACCCCTCCACTTT
TRBV5-4,TRBD2,16,.,TRBJ2-2,CASSLGAGAATGELFF,TGTGCCAGCAGCTTGGGAGCGGGGGCTGCCACCGGGGAGCTGTTTTTT
TRBV5-1,TRBD1,15,.,TRBJ2-3,CASSWDRRGTDTQYF,TGCGCCAGCAGCTGGGACAGGAGAGGCACAGATACGCAGTATTTT
TRBV18,TRBD2,17,once,TRBJ2-7,CASSPGAGLAGASEQYF,TGTGCCAGCTCACCAGGGGCGGGACTAGCGGGAGCGAGCGAGCAGTACTTC
TRBV7-6,TRBD1,16,.,TRBJ2-7,CASSSLPGQPSYEQYF,TGTGCCAGCAGCTCTCTACCGGGACAGCCATCCTACGAGCAGTACTTC
TRBV28,.,15,.,TRBJ1-1,CASTSNIGSYTEAFF,TGTGCCAGCACTTCTAATATAGGGAGTTACACTGAAGCTTTCTTT
TRBV5-1,.,13,.,TRBJ2-7,CASSAGQTYEQYF,TGCGCCAGCAGCGCGGGACAGACCTACGAGCAGTACTTC
TRBV6-1,.,14,.,TRBJ2-1,CASSEGGPKRTQFF,TGTGCCAGCAGTGAAGGGGGGCCGAAAAGGACGCAGTTCTTC
TRBV5-4,.,14,.,TRBJ2-5,CASSLPDIKETQYF,TGTGCCAGCAGCCTACCGGACATTAAAGAGACCCAGTACTTC
TRBV27,.,12,.,TRBJ2-7,CASSLEGGEQYF,TGTGCCAGCAGTTTAGAGGGCGGGGAGCAGTACTTC
TRBV11-2,.,19,once,TRBJ2-4,CASSLTYASQLLAKNIQYF,TGTGCCAGCAGCCTGACTTACGCCAGTCAATTACTAGCCAAAAACATTCAGTACTTC
TRBV13,TRBD1,13,.,TRBJ2-2,CGGGTGNTGELFF,TGTGGAGGGGGGACAGGGAATACCGGGGAGCTGTTTTTT
TRBV28,TRBD2,16,once,TRBJ2-5,CASTSAGGRDQETQYF,TGTGCCAGCACCTCCGCGGGGGGCCGCGATCAAGAGACCCAGTACTTC
TRBV6-6,.,13,once,TRBJ1-3,CASSYSSGNTIYF,TGTGCCAGCAGTTATAGCTCTGGAAACACCATATATTTT
TRBV4-1,.,13,.,TRBJ2-7,CASSLTGYREQYF,TGCGCCAGCAGCCTCACAGGGTATCGCGAGCAGTACTTC
TRBV9,TRBD1,15,.,TRBJ2-1,CASSQGTVVANEQFF,TGTGCCAGCAGCCAAGGGACAGTCGTGGCCAATGAGCAGTTCTTC
TRBV10-2,TRBD1,14,.,TRBJ2-7,CASSPTGASYEQYF,TGCGCCAGCAGCCCGACAGGGGCCAGCTACGAGCAGTACTTC
TRBV6-1,.,13,.,TRBJ2-7,CASRTTVSYEQYF,TGCGCCAGCAGGACTACAGTGAGCTACGAGCAGTACTTC
TRBV14,.,16,.,TRBJ1-2,CASSQGPRGDNYGYTF,TGTGCCAGCAGCCAAGGCCCACGGGGGGATAACTATGGCTACACCTTC
TRBV7-9,TRBD1,16,.,TRBJ1-4,CASSLDEGQGNEKLFF,TGTGCCAGCAGCTTGGACGAGGGACAGGGAAATGAAAAACTGTTTTTT
TRBV11-3,.,15,.,TRBJ1-1,CASSSPRPTGHEAFF,TGTGCCAGCAGCTCTCCCCGACCAACAGGGCATGAAGCTTTCTTT